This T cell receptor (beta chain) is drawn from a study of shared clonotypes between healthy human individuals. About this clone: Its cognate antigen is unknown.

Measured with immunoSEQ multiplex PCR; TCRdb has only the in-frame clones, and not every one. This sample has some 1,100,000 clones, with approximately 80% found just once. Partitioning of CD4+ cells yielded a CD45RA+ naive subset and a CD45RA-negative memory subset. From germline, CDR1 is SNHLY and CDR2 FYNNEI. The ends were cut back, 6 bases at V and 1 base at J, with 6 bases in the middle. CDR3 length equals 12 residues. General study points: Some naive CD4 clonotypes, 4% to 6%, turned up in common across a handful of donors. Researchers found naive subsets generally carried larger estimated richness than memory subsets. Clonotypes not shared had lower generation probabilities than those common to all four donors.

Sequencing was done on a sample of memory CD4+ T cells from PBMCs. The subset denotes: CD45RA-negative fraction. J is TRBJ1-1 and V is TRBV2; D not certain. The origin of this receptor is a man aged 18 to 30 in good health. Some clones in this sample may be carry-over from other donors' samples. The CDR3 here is CASSRWNTEAFF. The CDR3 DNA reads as TGTGCCAGCAGCCGGTGGAACACTGAAGCTTTCTTT.